This T cell receptor beta chain was sequenced during a study of identifying expanded T cells in peripheral blood. This table comes from immunoSEQ multiplex PCR, and its TCRdb copy is limited to in-frame clones, with some not included. The table includes more than 70,000 clones, about 90% detected once. Broader study findings: Two-week clone count variance significantly increased as total template count grew.

The V end lost 2 bases, the J end lost 1 base, and 2 bases lay between the germline ends. This CDR3 has 12 residues. Germline V gene data show CDR1 as MNHNY and CDR2 as SVGAGI (reference sequence). During the collection period, no donor immune events like infections were recorded. A note on this clone: The target antigen is unknown.

The chain is built from TRBV6-6 and TRBJ1-1; no clear D. This TCR was recovered from a person aged 18-70 years in good health. Specimen: blood. CDR3 coding DNA: TGTGCCAGCAGTTACCCGAACACTGAAGCTTTCTTT. Translation gives CASSYPNTEAFF.